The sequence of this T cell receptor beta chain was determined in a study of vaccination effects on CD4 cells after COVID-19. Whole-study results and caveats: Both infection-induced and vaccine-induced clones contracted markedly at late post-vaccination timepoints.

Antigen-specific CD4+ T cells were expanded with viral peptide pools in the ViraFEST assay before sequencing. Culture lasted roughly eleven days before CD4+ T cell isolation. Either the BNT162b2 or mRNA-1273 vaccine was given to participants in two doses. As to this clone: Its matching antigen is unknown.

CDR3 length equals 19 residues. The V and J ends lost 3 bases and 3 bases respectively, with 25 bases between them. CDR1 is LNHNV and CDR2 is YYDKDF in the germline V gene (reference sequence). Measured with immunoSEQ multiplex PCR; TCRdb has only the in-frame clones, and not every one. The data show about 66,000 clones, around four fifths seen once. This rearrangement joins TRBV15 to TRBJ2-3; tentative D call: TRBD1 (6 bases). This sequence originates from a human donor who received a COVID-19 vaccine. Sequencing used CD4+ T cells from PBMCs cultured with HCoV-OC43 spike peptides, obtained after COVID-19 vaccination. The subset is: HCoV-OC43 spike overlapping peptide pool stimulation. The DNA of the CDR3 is TGTGCCACCAGCAGGGGTGTGGGGGCTTTAAATTTAGGAACAGATACGCAGTATTTT. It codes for CATSRGVGALNLGTDTQYF.